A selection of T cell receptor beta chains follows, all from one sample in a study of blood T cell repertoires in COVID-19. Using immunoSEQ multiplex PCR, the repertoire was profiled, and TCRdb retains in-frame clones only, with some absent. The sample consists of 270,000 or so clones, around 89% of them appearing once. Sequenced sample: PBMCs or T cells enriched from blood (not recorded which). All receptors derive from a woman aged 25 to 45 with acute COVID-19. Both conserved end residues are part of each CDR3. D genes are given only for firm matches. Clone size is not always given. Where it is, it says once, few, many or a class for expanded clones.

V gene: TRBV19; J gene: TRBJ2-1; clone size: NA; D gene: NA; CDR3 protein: CASSHPGGSYNEQFF; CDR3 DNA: TGTGCCAGTAGCCACCCCGGTGGCTCCTACAATGAGCAGTTCTTC
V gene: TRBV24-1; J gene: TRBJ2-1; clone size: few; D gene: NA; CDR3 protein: CATSTGRAEQFF; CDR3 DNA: TGTGCCACCAGTACTGGGAGAGCTGAGCAGTTCTTC
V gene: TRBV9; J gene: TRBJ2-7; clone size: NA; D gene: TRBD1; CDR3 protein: CASAPGTESYEQYF; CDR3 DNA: TGTGCCAGCGCCCCCGGGACAGAGTCCTACGAGCAGTACTTC
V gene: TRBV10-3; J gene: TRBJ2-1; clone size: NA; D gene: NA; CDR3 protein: CAISELAGDEQFF; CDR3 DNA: TGTGCCATCAGTGAGCTAGCCGGAGATGAGCAGTTCTTC
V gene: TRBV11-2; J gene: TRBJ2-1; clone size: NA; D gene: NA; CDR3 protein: CASRGFGTYNEQFF; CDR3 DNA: TGTGCCAGCAGAGGGTTTGGGACTTACAATGAGCAGTTCTTC
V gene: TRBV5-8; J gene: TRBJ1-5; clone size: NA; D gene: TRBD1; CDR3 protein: CASSLGGTGTSNQPQHF; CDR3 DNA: TGTGCCAGCAGCTTGGGAGGGACAGGGACGAGCAATCAGCCCCAGCATTTT
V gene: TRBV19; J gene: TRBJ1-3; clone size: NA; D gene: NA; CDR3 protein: CATRGAISGNTIYF; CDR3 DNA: TGTGCCACCAGAGGAGCGATCTCTGGAAACACCATATATTTT
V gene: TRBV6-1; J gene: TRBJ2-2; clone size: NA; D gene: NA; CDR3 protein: CASSDFPGGQRTGELFF; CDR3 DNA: TGTGCCAGCAGTGATTTTCCAGGGGGGCAGCGGACCGGGGAGCTGTTTTTT
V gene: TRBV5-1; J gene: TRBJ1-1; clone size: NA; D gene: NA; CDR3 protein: CASSRSENTEAFF; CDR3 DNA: TGCGCCAGCAGCCGCAGCGAGAACACTGAAGCTTTCTTT
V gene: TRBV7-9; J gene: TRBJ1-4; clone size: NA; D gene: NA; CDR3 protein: CASSRLPSLSTNEKLFF; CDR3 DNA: TGTGCCAGCAGCCGACTACCGAGCCTCTCAACTAATGAAAAACTGTTTTTT
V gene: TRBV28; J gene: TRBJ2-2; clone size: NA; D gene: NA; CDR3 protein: CASSYPPRGLNTGELFF; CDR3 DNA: TGTGCCAGCTCCTACCCCCCCCGAGGGCTGAACACCGGGGAGCTGTTTTTT